Listed below are T cell receptor beta chains from one sample, sequenced in a study of circulating tumor DNA in untreated peripheral T-cell lymphoma. Produced via immunoSEQ multiplex PCR; TCRdb's table is partial and in-frame only. Of over a thousand clones listed, 69% are singletons. Sequencing was carried out using cell-free DNA from blood serum. All receptors derive from a human donor with peripheral T-cell lymphoma. The CDR3 runs from the conserved cysteine through the conserved F or W. Each record gives: V gene, D gene, clone size, J gene, CDR3 DNA, CDR3 protein. D genes are given only for firm matches. The size field is filled for only some rows; it gives once, few, many or a size class.

TRBV27	-	-	TRBJ2-7	TGTGCCAGCAGTTTAGAGCTAGGGAGTACCTACGAGCAGTACTTC	CASSLELGSTYEQYF
TRBV6-1	-	-	TRBJ2-7	TGTGCCACCTGGGACTTCACCTACGAGCAGTACTTC	CATWDFTYEQYF
TRBV21-1	-	-	TRBJ2-3	TGTGCCAGCAGCAAAAGGGGGGACAGAGGCACAGATACGCAGTATTTT	CASSKRGDRGTDTQYF
TRBV5-3	-	-	TRBJ2-4	TGTGCCAGAAGCCCCGGGGCACTTGGCATTCAGTACTTC	CARSPGALGIQYF
TRBV7-7	TRBD1	-	TRBJ1-3	TGTGCCAGCAGGCCTCCTCCAGGGGGTTTGGGATATATAACCATATATTTT	CASRPPPGGLGYITIYF
TRBV4-1	-	once	TRBJ1-1	TGCGCCAGCAGCCAAGTATTTCGAGGGGCGAACACTGAAGCTTTCTTT	CASSQVFRGANTEAFF
TRBV6-5	-	once	TRBJ2-7	TGTGCCAGCAGTTACGGGGGGGCCGACTACGAGCAGTACTTC	CASSYGGADYEQYF
TRBV7-9	-	hyperexpanded	TRBJ1-3	TGTGCCAGCAGCTTCCTAGGCCCCACAATCAGCACCATATATTTT	CASSFLGPTISTIYF
TRBV2	TRBD2	-	TRBJ2-7	TGTGCCAGCAGTGAAGCGCTTGCTAGCGGGATCGGGCCGAACTACGAGCAGTACTTC	CASSEALASGIGPNYEQYF
TRBV5-4	-	-	TRBJ2-3	TGTGCCAGCAGCTTGGGGCCCTTGGGGGGAGATACGCAGTATTTT	CASSLGPLGGDTQYF
TRBV27	TRBD1	-	TRBJ2-2	TGTGCCAGCAGTATCTACAGGGGAGTGAACACCGGGGAGCTGTTTTTT	CASSIYRGVNTGELFF
TRBV2	-	-	TRBJ1-6	TGTGCCAGCAGTGATACTCCTTATAATTCACCCCTCCACTTT	CASSDTPYNSPLHF
TRBV4-1	-	-	TRBJ2-7	TGCGCCAGCAGCCAAGATCGCAGGGGGGCTTACGAGCAGTACTTC	CASSQDRRGAYEQYF
TRBV5-7	-	-	TRBJ2-1	TGTGCCAGCAGCTTCCCCGGGGCCAATGAGCAGTTCTTC	CASSFPGANEQFF
TRBV6-5	-	-	TRBJ2-1	TGTGCCAGCAGTTACTCCGCACGGACGACTCGTGATGAGCAGTTCTTC	CASSYSARTTRDEQFF
TRBV9	TRBD2	few	TRBJ2-7	TGTGCCAGCAGCGCGGGGGGGACTAGCGGGTACCACGAGCAGTACTTC	CASSAGGTSGYHEQYF
TRBV7-9	-	-	TRBJ2-4	TGTGCCAGCAGCTTAGTACGTGGGACGAGGAACATTCAGTACTTC	CASSLVRGTRNIQYF
TRBV5-1	-	-	TRBJ2-1	TGCGCCAGCAGCGCCCACCTGGGCGATGAGCAGTTCTTC	CASSAHLGDEQFF
TRBV5-1	TRBD2	-	TRBJ2-7	TGCGCCAGCAGCGAAGCGGGGGCCTCCTACGAGCAGTACTTC	CASSEAGASYEQYF
TRBV7-9	-	-	TRBJ2-7	TGTGCCAGCAGTCCGCCGGGCCAATACTACGAGCAGTACTTC	CASSPPGQYYEQYF
TRBV27	-	few	TRBJ2-7	TGTGCCAGCAGTTTAGCGGGACGTTACTACGAGCAGTACTTC	CASSLAGRYYEQYF
TRBV5-1	-	few	TRBJ2-1	TGCGCCAGCAGTATGGGGGGACCCGAGGAGCAGTTCTTC	CASSMGGPEEQFF
TRBV5-1	-	-	TRBJ1-1	TGCGCCAGCAGCTTGTACATGAACACTGAAGCTTTCTTT	CASSLYMNTEAFF
TRBV19	-	-	TRBJ2-5	TGTGCCAGTAGTCGGGACTTCCAAGAGACCCAGTACTTC	CASSRDFQETQYF